The present T cell receptor beta chain was sequenced within a study of a mutant IDH1 vaccine in newly diagnosed glioma. Across the whole study: Across weeks 1, 3, 5, 7, 11, 15, 19 and 23, patients received a vaccination each time, eight in all. Earlier treatment was radiotherapy, temozolomide, or both, with most getting both.

Of note for this clone: What it binds is not known.

The germline gives CDR1 MNHEY, CDR2 SVGAGI. The CDR3 is 12 amino acids. The V and J ends lost 4 bases and 6 bases respectively, with 8 bases between them. Sequencing used immunoSEQ multiplex PCR; TCRdb keeps in-frame clones, though not all of them. The sample consists of almost 85,000 clones, over 75% of them appearing once. Sample time point: week 23, last vaccination. Vaccination used 300 ug of mutant IDH1 20-mer peptide per dose, with topical imiquimod. The clonotype originates from a man aged 25-40 years with glioma. Some clones in this sample may be carry-over from other donors' samples. The chain has TRBV6-5 and TRBJ2-3; D is unresolved. The specimen was PBMCs, collected from a glioma patient whose treatment included an IDH1 peptide vaccine. The CDR3 loop reads CASSSEADTQYF. The CDR3, as DNA: TGTGCCAGCAGTTCCGAGGCGGATACGCAGTATTTT.